The rows below give T cell receptor beta chains drawn from one sample of a study of shared clonotypes between healthy human individuals. Clones were read by immunoSEQ multiplex PCR, and TCRdb kept only the in-frame ones, dropping some. In the table there are about 2,200,000 clones, under 95% of which are singletons. The source material was naive CD8+ T cells from PBMCs. The source is a man younger than 30 in good health. Some clones in this sample may be carry-over from other donors' samples. Both conserved end residues are part of each CDR3. The order of the fields is CDR3 DNA, CDR3 protein, clone size, V gene, J gene, CDR3 length, D gene. A D gene is named only where the DNA matches it firmly. Not every row has a clone size; where given, it reads once, few, many or a size class.

TGTGCCAGCAGTTCCTTAATAGGGACTAGCGGGCGATACGAGCAGTACTTC	CASSSLIGTSGRYEQYF	.	TRBV28	TRBJ2-7	17	TRBD2
TGTGCCACCACGAACGCCCCGGGACAGGGGAGTGATGAGCAGTTCTTC	CATTNAPGQGSDEQFF	.	TRBV18	TRBJ2-1	16	TRBD1
TGTGCCAGCAGTTTACCGCGGGTTGGGTTTGAAGACACCATATATTTT	CASSLPRVGFEDTIYF	.	TRBV28	TRBJ1-3	16	.
TGTGCCAGCAGCTTTTTCGGGCTCGACGAAAAACTGTTTTTT	CASSFFGLDEKLFF	.	TRBV7-9	TRBJ1-4	14	.
TGTGCCAGCAGAACCCCGGCCCAAGGAACCCAGTACTTC	CASRTPAQGTQYF	.	TRBV11-2	TRBJ2-5	13	.
TGTGCCAGTAGTATTGTCGCAGGGGTTTTTCCTGAAGCTTTCTTT	CASSIVAGVFPEAFF	.	TRBV19	TRBJ1-1	15	.
TGCGCCAGCAGCTTGGCCGGGTTGGGAGGGCCGTTGACCGGGGAGCTGTTTTTT	CASSLAGLGGPLTGELFF	.	TRBV5-1	TRBJ2-2	18	TRBD2
TGTGCCAGCAGTTTTTACACCGTGGATCAGCCCCAGCATTTT	CASSFYTVDQPQHF	.	TRBV28	TRBJ1-5	14	.
TGTGCCAGCTCACCCCGGGACAAGACCCAAGAGACCCAGTACTTC	CASSPRDKTQETQYF	.	TRBV18	TRBJ2-5	15	.
TGTGCCGGGGGCGCGGGGATAACCGGGGAGCTGTTTTTT	CAGGAGITGELFF	.	TRBV5-6	TRBJ2-2	13	.
TGTGCCAGCTATATTCGACAGGATTTCACTGAAGCTTTCTTT	CASYIRQDFTEAFF	.	TRBV28	TRBJ1-1	14	.
TGCGCCAGCAGCCGGACAGGTCGGAATCAGCCCCAGCATTTT	CASSRTGRNQPQHF	.	TRBV10-2	TRBJ1-5	14	TRBD1
TGTGCCATCAGGGAAGAACAGGAGAATCAGCCCCAGCATTTT	CAIREEQENQPQHF	.	TRBV10-3	TRBJ1-5	14	.
TGTGCCAGCAGCCCAAGCCGTGGTGAGCAGTTCTTC	CASSPSRGEQFF	.	TRBV14	TRBJ2-1	12	.
TGCGCCAGCAGCCAAGACTGGCTCTCCTACGAGCAGTACTTC	CASSQDWLSYEQYF	.	TRBV4-3	TRBJ2-7	14	.
TGCGCCAGCAGTGAGTCTGGTAATTCACCCCTCCACTTT	CASSESGNSPLHF	.	TRBV10-1	TRBJ1-6	13	.
TGCGCCAGCAGCCGCAAGGGGGAGGGGAACACTGAAGCTTTCTTT	CASSRKGEGNTEAFF	.	TRBV4-1	TRBJ1-1	15	.
TGTGCCATCAGGGACAGTGGGCGCTATGGCTACACCTTC	CAIRDSGRYGYTF	.	TRBV10-3	TRBJ1-2	13	.
TGTGCCACCAGCAGAGGGACTAGCCCTTACACCGGGGAGCTGTTTTTT	CATSRGTSPYTGELFF	.	TRBV15	TRBJ2-2	16	TRBD2
TGCGCCAGCAGCCAGATAACCCCGACTGCCCGGGGTAGTAATGAAAAACTGTTTTTT	CASSQITPTARGSNEKLFF	once	TRBV4-3	TRBJ1-4	19	.
TGTGCCAGCAGCTTAGAGGGACTAGCGGGAGGCTACGAGCAGTACTTC	CASSLEGLAGGYEQYF	.	TRBV11-2	TRBJ2-7	16	TRBD2
TGTGCCAGCAGTGAATTAGCGGGAGGCCATCGCGGGGAGCTGTTTTTT	CASSELAGGHRGELFF	.	TRBV6-1	TRBJ2-2	16	TRBD2
TGTGCCAGCAGTTTGGCACTCCGGAGGGTTGGCTACACCTTC	CASSLALRRVGYTF	.	TRBV28	TRBJ1-2	14	.
TGTGCCACCAGCAGAGGGAACTCTGGGGCCAACGTCCTGACTTTC	CATSRGNSGANVLTF	.	TRBV15	TRBJ2-6	15	.
TGTGCCAGCAGCCTGGGGGGTCAAGAGACCCAGTACTTC	CASSLGGQETQYF	.	TRBV5-6	TRBJ2-5	13	.
TGTGCCAGCAGTTTAGGAGACCCTCTCTACTACGAGCAGTACTTC	CASSLGDPLYYEQYF	.	TRBV27	TRBJ2-7	15	.
TGTGCCAGCAGCTTTGATGAGCCTGAAGCTTTCTTT	CASSFDEPEAFF	few	TRBV7-9	TRBJ1-1	12	.
TGCAGCGTTTGGACAGGGCCTATCTACGAGCAGTACTTC	CSVWTGPIYEQYF	.	TRBV29-1	TRBJ2-7	13	TRBD1
TGCGCCAGCAGCCCCAGGGGGGGAGCCTACGAGCAGTACTTC	CASSPRGGAYEQYF	.	TRBV5-1	TRBJ2-7	14	.
TGTGCCAGCACCGGAGACAGGGGGTATTCGAATGAGCAGTTCTTC	CASTGDRGYSNEQFF	.	TRBV7-9	TRBJ2-1	15	TRBD1
TGTGCCAGCAGCCCAAGTGACAGGGCTGCGGAGCTGTTTTTT	CASSPSDRAAELFF	.	TRBV7-9	TRBJ2-2	14	TRBD1
TGTGCCAGCACCTCCGGGACAGAGAACTACGAGCAGTACTTC	CASTSGTENYEQYF	.	TRBV11-1	TRBJ2-7	14	TRBD1
TGTGCCAGTAGTGAGGGTCGGGGCTACACCTTC	CASSEGRGYTF	.	TRBV19	TRBJ1-2	11	.
TGTGCCAGTAGTACCCGGACGGACCTAATCAAGGAGCCCCAGCATTTT	CASSTRTDLIKEPQHF	.	TRBV19	TRBJ1-5	16	.
TGCGCCAGCAGCTTGGCCCCCCCACCAACCTACCCGAACACTGAAGCTTTCTTT	CASSLAPPPTYPNTEAFF	.	TRBV5-1	TRBJ1-1	18	.
TGTGCCAGCAGCCTCTCGGGGACAGCATCCCTAAATGAGCAGTTCTTC	CASSLSGTASLNEQFF	.	TRBV9	TRBJ2-1	16	TRBD1
TGCGCCAGCAGTTCGATCGGGGAGCTGTTTTTT	CASSSIGELFF	.	TRBV10-2	TRBJ2-2	11	.
TGTGCCAGCAGCTTGACAGGGACAGAGACCCAGTACTTC	CASSLTGTETQYF	.	TRBV7-9	TRBJ2-5	13	TRBD1
TGCAGCGGGAGGGGGCCAAACACTGAAGCTTTCTTT	CSGRGPNTEAFF	.	TRBV29-1	TRBJ1-1	12	TRBD1
TGTGCCAGCAGCCTATTACTAGACAGCCGTTGGGACACTGAAGCTTTCTTT	CASSLLLDSRWDTEAFF	.	TRBV16	TRBJ1-1	17	.
TGTGCCAGCAGCCAGGAGGGGGGCGCCTACAATGAGCAGTTCTTC	CASSQEGGAYNEQFF	.	TRBV7-3	TRBJ2-1	15	.